In its sample, the clone carrying this TCR beta chain was seen many times. The sample originates from a study of molecular identifiers for immune sequencing clone quantification. Libraries of naive CD8 T cells were made from 20,000 to 1,000,000 sorted cells. They used 10%, 30% or 50% RNA. When naive CD8 T cells were sorted, they were gated as CD8+CD4-CCR7+CD45RA+. TCRdb itself ran the PCR reads through MiXCR, one entry per CDR3 protein. The table records tens of thousands of distinct CDR3 sequences, roughly a sixth of them present only once. Germline assignment: CDR1 SGDLS and CDR2 YYNGEE. The V end was cut by 3 bases, the J end by 5 bases, with 17 bases between. CDR3 length: 15 residues.

The chain couples TRBV9 to TRBJ2-5; a weak D match, TRBD1 (5 bases). The receptor was derived from a human donor in good health. Some libraries in this study had Jurkat cell RNA spiked in. Material: naive CD8+ T cells from blood, with Jurkat cell RNA spiked in. Noted subset: FACS-sorted CD8+CD4-CCR7+CD45RA+ naive T cells. CDR3 sequence (DNA): TGTGCCAGCAGCGCGGTGTATGGGGCAGGTGAGACCCAGTACTTC. It yields the protein CASSAVYGAGETQYF.